This is a list of T cell receptor beta chains from one sample in a study of CD8 T cells in ankylosing spondylitis. TCRdb reanalysed the 5' RACE reads using MiXCR and keeps one entry per CDR3 protein. The repertoire has a few hundred thousand distinct CDR3 sequences, approximately 24% of them found once; the top ten carry over 0.55%. Source material: blood, either unsorted or a sorted T cell fraction (not recorded which). The receptors originated from a male donor with ankylosing spondylitis or in good health (not recorded which). CDR3s include the opening cysteine and the closing phenylalanine or tryptophan. A D gene is named only where the DNA matches it firmly. The size entry is marked missing in some rows and otherwise reads once, few, many or a size class.

TRBV12-3/TRBV12-4	TRBJ2-3	many	-	TGTGCCAGCGCGACAGATACGCAGTATTTT	CASATDTQYF
TRBV20-1	TRBJ2-5	-	-	TGCAGTGCTAGAGTCCAGTACCAAGAGACCCAGTACTTC	CSARVQYQETQYF
TRBV4-2	TRBJ2-5	-	-	TGTGCCAGCAGCCCCCAGCTAGGAGAGACCCAGTACTTC	CASSPQLGETQYF
TRBV6-1	TRBJ2-3	many	TRBD1	TGTGCCAGCAGCTGGGACAGGGGATCAGATACGCAGTATTTT	CASSWDRGSDTQYF
TRBV20-1	TRBJ2-5	-	TRBD2	TGCAGTGCTAGAGATCGGTTAGCGGGTCAAGAGACCCAGTACTTC	CSARDRLAGQETQYF
TRBV20-1	TRBJ2-3	-	TRBD2	TGCAGTGCATACGGGGGGGGGCGGACAGATACGCAGTATTTT	CSAYGGGRTDTQYF
TRBV10-3	TRBJ1-5	many	-	TGTGCCACAGGGGAGGGGTCTCAGCCCCAGCATTTT	CATGEGSQPQHF
TRBV7-9	TRBJ2-3	many	TRBD2	TGTGCCAGCAGCTTAGACTATAGCGGGGATACGCAGTATTTT	CASSLDYSGDTQYF
TRBV6-1	TRBJ2-1	-	TRBD2	TGTGCCAGCAGGTCCGGGACTAGATTTGCTGAGCAGTTCTTC	CASRSGTRFAEQFF
TRBV27	TRBJ1-6	-	-	TGTGCCAGCAGTTTAATGACCAGGGGAGTTGTCTATTCACCCCTCCACTTT	CASSLMTRGVVYSPLHF
TRBV6-1	TRBJ2-1	few	TRBD1	TGTGCCAGCAGTCCGAGACAGGGGGCAAAAACCTACAATGAGCAGTTCTTC	CASSPRQGAKTYNEQFF
TRBV4-2	TRBJ2-7	-	TRBD1	TGTGCCAGCAGCCGACGAGACCGGGACAGGGGTAATGACGAGCAGTACTTC	CASSRRDRDRGNDEQYF
TRBV12-3/TRBV12-4	TRBJ2-1	-	TRBD2	TGTGCCAGCAGTTTAGGAGCGGGGTTCAATGAGCAGTTCTTC	CASSLGAGFNEQFF
TRBV4-1	TRBJ2-3	-	TRBD1	TGCGCCTCAAAGACAGGGGACTTGGCAGATACGCAGTATTTT	CASKTGDLADTQYF
TRBV6-2/TRBV6-3	TRBJ2-1	-	TRBD2	TGTGCCAGCAGTTACGCCGCCGGGCCACTAGCGGGGGGGTCCGCCAATGAGCAGTTCTTC	CASSYAAGPLAGGSANEQFF
TRBV20-1	TRBJ2-5	many	-	TGCAGTGCTACCGGGACCCGTAGGGAGACCCAGTACTTC	CSATGTRRETQYF
TRBV3-1	TRBJ2-7	-	-	TGTGCCAGCAGCCAAGATGCGGGACTCAACTACGAGCAGTACTTC	CASSQDAGLNYEQYF
TRBV11-2	TRBJ2-5	few	TRBD2	TGTGCCAGCAGCTCGACTAGGGGGGGACTAGCGGGGTTAAAGACCCAGTACTTC	CASSSTRGGLAGLKTQYF
TRBV18	TRBJ2-5	-	-	TGTGCCAGCTCACCCGGGGCAGCCGCAGGGACCCAGTACTTC	CASSPGAAAGTQYF
TRBV12-3/TRBV12-4	TRBJ2-7	-	-	TGTGCCAGCAGACGTTCGGAGGGGACCTACGAGCAGTACTTC	CASRRSEGTYEQYF
TRBV20-1	TRBJ2-5	few	-	TGCAGTGCTTCCCGACTGGAAGTGGTCGAGACCCAGTACTTC	CSASRLEVVETQYF
TRBV5-1	TRBJ2-7	many	-	TGCGCCAGCAGCTTGGGGCAGGGTGGGCGCGAGCAGTACTTC	CASSLGQGGREQYF
TRBV12-3/TRBV12-4	TRBJ2-2	few	-	TGTGCCAGCAGTCCGGCAGGCGGAAACACCGGGGAGCTGTTTTTT	CASSPAGGNTGELFF
TRBV20-1	TRBJ1-3	few	-	TGCAGTGCTAGAGATCCCCAGGGAGGGGGCTCTGGAAACACCATATATTTT	CSARDPQGGGSGNTIYF
TRBV10-3	TRBJ1-2	many	TRBD1	TGTGCCATCAGTGCCAGGACAGGGGAGAACTATGGCTACACCTTC	CAISARTGENYGYTF
TRBV29-1	TRBJ2-3	few	TRBD2	TGCAGCGTCCGACTAGCGGGGGGAGATACGCAGTATTTT	CSVRLAGGDTQYF
TRBV28	TRBJ2-7	many	-	TGTGCCAGCACCCGGATAAACCCCTACGAGCAGTACTTC	CASTRINPYEQYF
TRBV10-3	TRBJ2-6	-	-	TGTGCCATCAGTGCCCGTCAGAACTCTGGGGCCAACGTCCTGACTTTC	CAISARQNSGANVLTF
TRBV29-1	TRBJ2-2	many	TRBD2	TGCAGTGCGGCGGGAGTTTACACCGGGGAGCTGTTTTTT	CSAAGVYTGELFF
TRBV7-8	TRBJ2-1	-	-	TGTGCCAGCAGTCTCGCGGGGCGACCCTACAATGAGCAGTTCTTC	CASSLAGRPYNEQFF
TRBV18	TRBJ2-7	-	-	TGTGCCAGCTCACCCGGGACCGTTAGCTCCTACGAGCAGTACTTC	CASSPGTVSSYEQYF
TRBV20-1	TRBJ2-5	-	-	TGCAGTGGTCGGGGCACGGGGACCCAGTACTTC	CSGRGTGTQYF
TRBV15	TRBJ1-4	-	TRBD1	TGTGCCACCAGCAGATCCCTCCAGACAGGGTTGATCGGAAAACTGTTTTTT	CATSRSLQTGLIGKLFF
TRBV6-2/TRBV6-3	TRBJ2-3	many	-	TGTGCCAGCAGTTATGTTTACGGGGACTCAGATACGCAGTATTTT	CASSYVYGDSDTQYF
TRBV7-8	TRBJ2-7	-	TRBD1	TGTGCCAGCAGCTCGGACAGGTCTGGCTACGAGCAGTACTTC	CASSSDRSGYEQYF
TRBV20-1	TRBJ1-1	many	-	TGCAGTGCTAGATGGTTTGGTATTCCCAAAACTGAAGCTTTCTTT	CSARWFGIPKTEAFF
TRBV20-1	TRBJ2-1	few	TRBD2	TGCAGTGCTAGACCCCCACTAGCGGGGAACAATGAGCAGTTCTTC	CSARPPLAGNNEQFF
TRBV6-1	TRBJ2-7	few	TRBD1	TGTGCCAGCATTGGACAGGGGGCCGTTTACGAGCAGTACTTC	CASIGQGAVYEQYF
TRBV2	TRBJ1-4	few	-	TGTGCCAGCAGTGAGGTCGAAAAACTGTTTTTT	CASSEVEKLFF
TRBV6-1	TRBJ1-1	-	-	TGTGCCAGCAGTGAAGAATGGGGCCCTGAAGCTTTCTTT	CASSEEWGPEAFF
TRBV24-1	TRBJ2-3	many	-	TGTGCCACCCAAAGCAACAAGAACACAGATACGCAGTATTTT	CATQSNKNTDTQYF
TRBV27	TRBJ2-1	few	TRBD2	TGTGCCAGCAGCCGGGACTACCTTTACAATGAGCAGTTCTTC	CASSRDYLYNEQFF
TRBV7-8	TRBJ1-1	many	-	TGTGCCAGTCGACAGGCCAAGTTGACTGAAGCTTTCTTT	CASRQAKLTEAFF
TRBV10-3	TRBJ2-3	few	-	TGTGCCATCAGGACAGGGGACTACACAGATACGCAGTATTTT	CAIRTGDYTDTQYF
TRBV6-1	TRBJ2-1	many	TRBD2	TGTGCCGGCCTATCCCGGGGGGCCTACAATGAGCAGTTCTTC	CAGLSRGAYNEQFF
TRBV6-5	TRBJ2-7	-	TRBD1	TGTGCCAGCAGTTACACTTGGACAGGCGGTTGGAACGAGCAGTACTTC	CASSYTWTGGWNEQYF
TRBV19	TRBJ1-6	-	TRBD1	TGTGCCAGTAGTTATACCGGGACAGGGGAATCACCCCTCCACTTT	CASSYTGTGESPLHF
TRBV7-9	TRBJ2-2	few	-	TGTGCCAGCAGTCACCGGGCTAACACCGGGGAGCTGTTTTTT	CASSHRANTGELFF
TRBV20-1	TRBJ2-7	-	TRBD2	TGCAGTGCGGACCGGACTAGCGGGGGTTACTACGAGCAGTACTTC	CSADRTSGGYYEQYF
TRBV10-3	TRBJ1-6	-	-	TGTGCCATCAGTGGTGAGGGAAATTATTCACCCCTCCACTTT	CAISGEGNYSPLHF
TRBV12-3/TRBV12-4	TRBJ1-1	-	-	TGTGCCAGCAGTTTAAGAGGGGTAGGCACTGAAGCTTTCTTT	CASSLRGVGTEAFF
TRBV29-1	TRBJ1-1	many	TRBD1	TGCAGCGTTGGTAGACAGGGAGAGGTGAACACTGAAGCTTTCTTT	CSVGRQGEVNTEAFF
TRBV20-1	TRBJ1-3	many	TRBD1	TGCAGTGCTAGGGGACAGGGGCTGAGCGGAAACACCATATATTTT	CSARGQGLSGNTIYF
TRBV10-3	TRBJ2-7	-	-	TGTGCCATCAGTGTTAAGTTCTGGCAGTACTTC	CAISVKFWQYF
TRBV2	TRBJ2-3	-	TRBD2	TGTGCCTCACGTGAGCGGGGGGCCTACACAGATACGCAGTATTTT	CASRERGAYTDTQYF
TRBV7-2	TRBJ2-5	-	TRBD1	TGTGCCAGCAGCGCAGGGCGGGGGACAGGGTACCAAGAGACCCAGTACTTC	CASSAGRGTGYQETQYF
TRBV12-3/TRBV12-4	TRBJ2-1	-	TRBD2	TGTGCCAGCAGATTGCGGGGGGGCAGCGACAATGAGCAGTTCTTC	CASRLRGGSDNEQFF
TRBV7-2	TRBJ2-3	many	-	TGTGCCAGCAGCTCAAACGGTGGGGATTCAGATACGCAGTATTTT	CASSSNGGDSDTQYF